The entry below gives a single T cell receptor (beta chain) sequence along with its context. Its antigen is unknown. This sample is drawn from a study of regulatory T cells in long-lasting Graves disease. Study-level background: Patients with persistent Graves' disease had over 5 years of antithyroid drugs and persistent TSH receptor antibodies. General study findings and limits: The work looked only at peripheral blood and did not look at thyroid tissue. The sample size was small, and this may have reduced accuracy.

Libraries of TCR beta came from iRepertoire HTBI primers plus Arm-PCR of CDR3 regions. MiXCR was run by TCRdb on the multiplex PCR reads, yielding one entry per CDR3 protein. The sample has roughly 360,000 distinct CDR3 sequences; around 23% are singletons. The CDR3 covers 17 residues. Germline trimming cut 4 bases from V and 2 bases from J; bases unmatched to any gene: 7. Germline V gene sequence: CDR1 LNHDA, CDR2 SQIVND (reference sequence). Noted time point: persistent/refractory GD, antithyroid drugs over 5 years with positive TRAb. PBMC-extracted RNA yielded the TCR library. The gene calls are TRBV19 and TRBJ2-1; 11 nucleotides match TRBD2. This clonotype was obtained from a woman in her forties with Graves disease. The sequenced sample was peripheral blood mononuclear cells (PBMCs), obtained when the disease was refractory, from a patient treated with antithyroid drugs. CDR3: CASSNEATSGTYNEQFF. Written as DNA, the CDR3 is TGTGCCAGTAGTAACGAAGCGACTAGCGGGACCTACAATGAGCAGTTCTTC.